This entry describes one T cell receptor beta chain. Its antigen remains unidentified. A junction boundary mismatches the germline segment, possibly from a read error. The data belong to a study of Ad26.COV2.S vaccination and SARS-CoV-2 variants. Study details: Donor participated within the Ad26.COV2.S arm of the COV1001 trial. Regarding the study as a whole: In TCR breadth and depth analyses, total T cell responses may have been underestimated.

Clones were read by immunoSEQ multiplex PCR, and TCRdb kept only the in-frame ones, dropping some. The repertoire holds under 400,000 clones, with roughly 84% as singletons. Treatment defined: around 19 received Ad26.COV2.S at low or high dose, single or two shots; about 5 received placebo; per-sample allocation not given. Collection of the samples took place on day 63 after the first injection of vaccine or placebo. Based in Boston, the donor was an adult of 18-55 years. The sequenced sample was peripheral blood, obtained in a trial of Ad26.COV2.S vaccine versus placebo. The clonotype originates from a person aged 18-60 years who received the Ad26.COV2.S COVID-19 vaccine or a placebo.

The CDR3: CASSLVTGGKWSLHF. DNA for the CDR3: TGTGCTAGCAGCTTAGTGACAGGGGGAAAATGGTCCCTCCACTTT. The V and J genes are TRBV7-7 and TRBJ1-6, with 9 nucleotides matching TRBD1. The CDR3 has 15 residues. Germline V gives CDR1 SSHAT, CDR2 FNYEAQ (reference sequence).